The 3 T cell receptor beta chains in this list originate from one sample, sequenced in a study of blood T cell repertoires in COVID-19. Clones were sequenced by immunoSEQ multiplex PCR, and TCRdb holds only the in-frame ones, with some missing. Here the sample spans about 270,000 clones, around 89% being singletons. Source material: PBMCs or T cells enriched from blood (not recorded which). The receptor set was obtained from a woman between 18 and 30 years old who had recovered from COVID-19.

The gene calls are TRBV7-9 and TRBJ2-7, with D perhaps TRBD1 (6 bases). V was cut by 1 base and J by 6 bases, with 7 bases left in between. The CDR3 consists of 12 residues. Germline CDR1 and CDR2: SEHNR and FQNEAQ (reference sequence). DNA of the CDR3: TGTGCCAGCAGCTTAGAACAGGGCGAGCAGTACTTC. Translation gives CASSLEQGEQYF.

This clone was observed a handful of times. The chain recombines TRBV19 with TRBJ1-2, with no clear D. Germline loops: CDR1 LNHDA, CDR2 SQIVND (reference sequence). CDR3 length: 15 amino acids. V gave up 10 bases and J gave up 0 bases, with 18 bases separating them. The CDR3 DNA reads as TGTGCCACCGTAGGAACACAGAACCCTAACTATGGCTACACCTTC. It is translated as CATVGTQNPNYGYTF.

The V and J genes are TRBV27 and TRBJ2-7; TRBD1 aligns across 7 bases. Germline CDR1 MNHEY, CDR2 SMNVEV (reference sequence). This CDR3 comprises 15 residues. J gave up 0 bases and V 7 bases, and 9 bases lay outside the gene matches. The CDR3 DNA reads as TGTGCCAGCACACGAACAGGGGCGGGCTCCTACGAGCAGTACTTC. This encodes CASTRTGAGSYEQYF.